The 21 T cell receptor beta chains below all came from one sample that was sequenced in a study of blood T cell repertoires in COVID-19. Libraries were prepared by immunoSEQ multiplex PCR; TCRdb keeps only in-frame clonotypes and omits some of them. The repertoire holds about 150,000 clones, with 84% as singletons. Sequenced: PBMCs or T cells enriched from blood (not recorded which). Receptor source: a woman aged 50 to 65 who had recovered from COVID-19.

The rearrangement links TRBV12-3 or TRBV12-4 to TRBJ1-2; D possibly corresponds to TRBD1 (5 bases). The ends were cut back, 5 bases at V and 4 bases at J, with 11 bases in the middle. CDR3 length equals 13 residues. The CDR3 spells CASSHDSRYGYTF. The DNA of the CDR3 is TGTGCCAGCAGTCACGACAGTCGCTATGGCTACACCTTC.

This rearrangement joins TRBV4-3 to TRBJ2-1, with 7 bases fitting TRBD2. J was trimmed by 4 bases and V by 0 bases; bases with no gene match: 3. The V gene's germline CDR1 is LGHNA and CDR2 YSLEER. The CDR3 is 15 amino acids. The chain's CDR3 is CASSQEPSGYNEQFF. CDR3 DNA: TGCGCCAGCAGCCAAGAGCCTAGCGGTTACAATGAGCAGTTCTTC.

This chain connects TRBV28 to TRBJ2-7; a weak D match, TRBD1 (6 bases). The CDR3 extends over 16 amino acids. The V gene's germline CDR1 is MDHEN and CDR2 SYDVKM. The V end was cut by 5 bases, the J end by 4 bases, with 21 bases between. Here the CDR3 reads CASSVPMGHNVYEQYF. CDR3 DNA sequence: TGTGCCAGCAGTGTTCCTATGGGACATAACGTTTACGAGCAGTACTTC. Looking up the rest from reference TRBV28 and TRBJ2-7 gives the full variable domain: DVKVTQSSRYLVKRTGEKVFLECVQDMDHENMFWYRQDPGLGLRLIYFSYDVKMKEKGDIPEGYSVSREKKERFSLILESASTNQTSMYLCASSVPMGHNVYEQYFGPGTRLTVT.

The chain links TRBV28 to TRBJ1-1, with 7 bases lining up with TRBD1. This CDR3 spans 14 amino acids. Germline CDR1 MDHEN, CDR2 SYDVKM. The V gene end was trimmed by 3 bases and the J gene end by 8 bases; junction bases not matched to a gene: 9. CDR3 sequence: CASSFWSGQREAFF. CDR3 bases: TGTGCCAGCAGTTTTTGGTCGGGACAGAGAGAAGCTTTCTTT.

The rearrangement uses TRBV19 and TRBJ2-1, with 8 bases aligning to TRBD2. Germline V gives CDR1 LNHDA, CDR2 SQIVND (reference sequence). This CDR3 spans 18 amino acids. With V trimmed by 10 bases and J by 7 bases, 24 bases remained unmatched. CDR3 DNA sequence: TGTGCCACCTCGCCTTTCCCTCTCCTAATACTAGCGGCAAATGAGCAGTTCTTC. Its protein product is CATSPFPLLILAANEQFF.

The chain combines TRBV2 with TRBJ2-3, with D possibly TRBD2 on 5 matching bases. Germline-derived CDR1 and CDR2 are SNHLY and FYNNEI. The CDR3 length is 13 residues. Trimming cost V 7 bases and J 4 bases, with 12 bases left between them. CDR3 in DNA: TGTGCCAGCAAACTAGATCAGCCAGATACGCAGTATTTT. This sequence encodes CASKLDQPDTQYF.

The V gene is TRBV7-9, the J gene TRBJ2-3, with 11 positions matching TRBD2. V lost 5 bases and J lost 8; bases outside the gene matches: 12. This CDR3 comprises 16 residues. In germline, CDR1 is SEHNR, CDR2 FQNEAQ (reference sequence). CDR3 in DNA: TGTGCCAGCAGCCCCCCCGAGCTAGCGGGGGGTTCTACGCAGTATTTT. Encoded protein: CASSPPELAGGSTQYF.

This clone was detected only once. The gene calls are TRBV11-3 and TRBJ1-2, with D perhaps TRBD1 (5 bases). CDR1 is SGHNT and CDR2 is YENEEA in the germline V gene. V lost 2 bases to trimming and J lost 6 bases, with 10 bases between them. The CDR3 has 13 residues. The CDR3 is CASSLTGTNGYTF. CDR3 DNA sequence: TGTGCCAGCAGCTTAACAGGAACTAATGGCTACACCTTC.

The CDR3 protein is CASSQEPRPRLSEGYTF. CDR3 nucleotide sequence: TGCGCCAGCAGCCAAGAGCCAAGGCCCAGATTGTCGGAGGGCTACACCTTC. The chain joins TRBV4-3 to TRBJ1-2; D is unclear. Trimming left V 0 bases short and J 8 bases short, with 22 bases between. CDR1 is LGHNA, CDR2 YSLEER, per germline. The CDR3 length is 17 residues.

The count of this clone is one. The gene calls are TRBV18 and TRBJ2-7; 8 bases match TRBD1. CDR3 length equals 13 residues. Trimming removed 5 bases from V and 2 bases from J; junction bases left unmatched: 2. Per the germline V gene, CDR1 is KGHSH and CDR2 is LQKENI. In DNA form, the CDR3 reads TGTGCCAGCTCAACCAGGGGGCCCTACGAGCAGTACTTC. Protein sequence: CASSTRGPYEQYF. Supplemented by reference TRBV18 and TRBJ2-7, the full variable domain reads NAGVMQNPRHLVRRRGQEARLRCSPMKGHSHVYWYRQLPEEGLKFMVYLQKENIIDESGMPKERFSAEFPKEGPSILRIQQVVRGDSAAYFCASSTRGPYEQYFGPGTRLTVT.

The V and J genes are TRBV5-4 and TRBJ2-3; TRBD2 agrees at 8 bases. V was clipped by 4 bases and J by 2 bases; unmatched bases: 6. This CDR3 has 15 residues. Germline V gene lookup returns CDR1 SGHNT and CDR2 YYREEE (reference sequence). CDR3 sequence (DNA): TGTGCCAGCAGCATCGGGGGGGCATCCACAGATACGCAGTATTTT. Protein: CASSIGGASTDTQYF.

CDR3 nucleotide sequence: TGCGCCAGCAGCCAGTATCCGGGACTAGCGGGAGGTCGGCAAGAGACCCAGTACTTC. Its translation: CASSQYPGLAGGRQETQYF. The chain carries TRBV4-3 and TRBJ2-5; 15 nucleotides match TRBD2. V dropped 3 bases and J dropped 2; count of bases not matched to a gene: 10. The CDR3 has 19 residues. CDR1 is LGHNA, CDR2 YSLEER, per germline.

There are a few counts of this clone. The rearrangement links TRBV7-2 to TRBJ2-1; 10 nucleotides align to TRBD2. V lost 5 bases and J lost 4; bases outside the gene matches: 5. This CDR3 region has 15 residues. CDR1 is SGHTA and CDR2 is FQGNSA in the germline V gene. CDR3 region: CASSPSGGEYNEQFF. The CDR3 DNA sequence: TGTGCCAGCAGCCCCAGCGGGGGGGAGTACAATGAGCAGTTCTTC.

The CDR3 is CASSIRQGNTGELFF. The CDR3 DNA reads TGTGCCAGTAGTATACGCCAGGGGAACACCGGGGAGCTGTTTTTT. V usage is TRBV19 and J usage is TRBJ2-2, with a possible D match to TRBD1 (5 bases). The CDR3 consists of 15 residues. Germline V lookup: CDR1 LNHDA, CDR2 SQIVND (reference sequence). V was clipped by 2 bases and J by 1 base, with 8 bases between them.

J is TRBJ1-5 and V is TRBV5-1; 7 positions match TRBD1. This CDR3 comprises 14 residues. Germline values: CDR1 SGHRS, CDR2 YFSETQ. Unmatched junction bases numbered 4, after V lost 3 bases and J lost 4 bases. The CDR3 DNA sequence: TGCGCCAGCAGCTGGACAGGACTGAATCAGCCCCAGCATTTT. The encoded protein is CASSWTGLNQPQHF.

V gene TRBV19 combines with J gene TRBJ2-6; TRBD1 matches at 10 bases. This CDR3 comprises 18 residues. The trim removed 9 bases at V and 2 bases at J, leaving 13 bases unmatched. Germline V CDR1 and CDR2: LNHDA, SQIVND (reference sequence). The CDR3 region has the DNA TGTGCCAGCGGGGGTTTGGGGACAGGGGTCCCTGGGGCCAACGTCCTGACTTTC. Translation gives CASGGLGTGVPGANVLTF.

The chain combines TRBV5-4 with TRBJ2-7; tentative D call: TRBD2 (5 bases). The CDR3 sequence is 15 residues long. V gave up 3 bases and J gave up 2 bases, with 15 bases separating them. Germline lookup yields CDR1 SGHNT and CDR2 YYREEE (reference sequence). Here the CDR3 reads CASSYTPGSTYEQYF. CDR3 nucleotide sequence: TGTGCCAGCAGCTACACTCCGGGATCAACCTACGAGCAGTACTTC.

This rearrangement joins TRBV18 to TRBJ2-3, with TRBD2 identical over 11 bases. Germline trimming cut 4 bases from V and 1 base from J; bases unmatched to any gene: 1. Per the germline V gene, CDR1 is KGHSH and CDR2 is LQKENI. The CDR3 is 15 residues long. The CDR3 nucleotides are TGTGCCAGCTCACTGGGACTAGCGGGCACAGATACGCAGTATTTT. This encodes CASSLGLAGTDTQYF.

This chain links TRBV19 with TRBJ2-2; a weak D match, TRBD2 (6 bases). Germline CDR1 reads LNHDA; CDR2 reads SQIVND (reference sequence). Trimming cost V 8 bases and J 1 base, with 11 bases left between them. The CDR3 has 14 amino acids. CDR3 coding DNA: TGTGCCAGTCAGGTGCGGGGGAACACCGGGGAGCTGTTTTTT. This sequence encodes CASQVRGNTGELFF.

The chain recombines TRBV6-5 with TRBJ1-2; D is perhaps TRBD1 (5 bases). The CDR3 has 13 amino acids. Trimming took 3 bases from V and 9 from J, leaving 14 bases between them. CDR1 is MNHEY, CDR2 SVGAGI, per germline. In nucleotides, the CDR3 is TGTGCCAGCAGTTATTTAGGGCAGGGAAGCTACACCTTC. Encoded protein: CASSYLGQGSYTF.

The gene calls are TRBV7-2 and TRBJ2-1; TRBD2 matches 12 bases. CDR1 is SGHTA and CDR2 is FQGNSA in the germline V gene. Trimming removed 3 bases from V and 9 bases from J; junction bases left unmatched: 6. The CDR3 sequence is 15 residues long. CDR3 loop: CASSFASGGVSEQFF. The CDR3 nucleotides are TGTGCCAGCAGCTTCGCTAGCGGGGGGGTAAGTGAGCAGTTCTTC.